A selection of T cell receptor beta chains follows, all from one sample in a study of T cells in Graves' hyperthyroidism and ophthalmopathy. TCRdb processed the multiplex PCR reads anew with MiXCR; each CDR3 protein has one entry. The sample contains around 760,000 distinct CDR3 sequences, around a third of which appear only once. The sample consisted of blood. These TCRs come from a woman aged 40 to 50 with Graves' hyperthyroidism. Each CDR3 is given with its conserved first and last residue. A D gene is named only where the DNA matches it firmly. The size of a clone is reported for some rows only, either as once, few or many, or as a class for expanded clones.

clone_size d_call j_call v_call cdr3_aa cdr3_nt
- - TRBJ1-6 TRBV12-3/TRBV12-4 CASSPGTLKSRSPLHF TGTGCCAGCAGCCCCGGGACACTAAAATCCCGTTCACCCCTCCACTTT
- - TRBJ2-5 TRBV29-1 CSVEWAGEGKLQETQYF TGCAGCGTTGAATGGGCTGGTGAAGGGAAACTCCAAGAGACCCAGTACTTC
- - TRBJ1-5 TRBV19 CASSEGPSNQPQHF TGTGCCAGTAGTGAGGGTCCCAGCAATCAGCCCCAGCATTTT
- - TRBJ2-6 TRBV7-4 CASSQVHSGANVLTF TGTGCCAGCAGCCAGGTTCACTCTGGGGCCAACGTCCTGACTTTC
many - TRBJ1-2 TRBV6-5 CASRFGTESYGYTF TGTGCCAGCAGGTTCGGGACGGAATCCTATGGCTACACCTTC
- - TRBJ2-7 TRBV19 CASSPRGGGDSEQYF TGTGCCAGCTCACCTCGGGGCGGGGGCGACTCCGAGCAGTACTTC
few - TRBJ1-6 TRBV27 CASSSRPWVGSPLHF TGTGCCAGCAGTTCGCGCCCGTGGGTTGGCTCACCCCTCCACTTT
- - TRBJ2-3 TRBV7-9 CASSPPLTYTDTQYF TGTGCCAGCAGCCCCCCCCTTACATACACAGATACGCAGTATTTT
many TRBD1 TRBJ1-6 TRBV10-3 CAITRGQGENSPLHF TGTGCCATCACCCGAGGACAGGGGGAAAATTCACCCCTCCACTTT
many - TRBJ1-1 TRBV12-3/TRBV12-4 CASNPQGGHTEAFF TGTGCCAGCAATCCTCAGGGCGGTCATACTGAAGCTTTCTTT
many TRBD1 TRBJ1-2 TRBV29-1 CSVRGQGSFGYTF TGCAGCGTTAGGGGACAGGGGTCTTTTGGCTACACCTTC
- - TRBJ1-4 TRBV29-1 CSVETSGSTNEKLFF TGCAGCGTCGAAACTTCAGGGTCAACTAATGAAAAACTGTTTTTT
- - TRBJ1-2 TRBV7-2 CASSSHRDNYGYTF TGTGCCAGCAGCTCTCACCGGGACAACTATGGCTACACCTTC
many - TRBJ1-1 TRBV2 CASSLRPLNTEAFF TGTGCCAGCAGCCTCCGACCGTTGAACACTGAAGCTTTCTTT
many TRBD1 TRBJ1-2 TRBV29-1 CSVDRGDGYTF TGCAGCGTGGACAGGGGGGATGGCTACACCTTC
- - TRBJ2-7 TRBV6-1 CASSFGVRDQYF TGTGCCAGCAGTTTTGGGGTCCGCGACCAGTACTTC